This entry lists 18 T cell receptor beta chains sequenced from one sample in a study of neoadjuvant anti-PD-1 for oral cavity cancer (dated by TCRdb to the early 2020s). Library generation was performed with the immunoSEQ multiplex PCR assay. TCRdb's version of the immuneACCESS table is confined to in-frame rearrangements and falls short of the full clone set. An unresolved V gene accounts for under half of the shortfall where checked; the remainder is of unknown origin. A total of some 6,200 clones appear in this sample, 74% of them only once. The ten largest clones take up roughly 2.6% of the sample. In light of the paper, this sample's time point label describes: before neoadjuvant nivolumab. Sequencing used PBMCs, obtained before nivolumab (anti-PD-1) treatment. These receptor sequences come from a person aged 35-79 years with oral cavity squamous cell carcinoma.

The J gene is TRBJ2-3, the V gene TRBV2; 15 positions agree with TRBD2. Germline V gene data show CDR1 as SNHLY and CDR2 as FYNNEI. This CDR3 region has 19 residues. The junction had 12 bases not matched to a gene; V was cut back by 5 bases and J by 3 bases. In DNA form, the CDR3 reads TGTGCCAGCAGTCTTTTTGCAGGACTAGCGGGGGGGGTTACAGATACGCAGTATTTT. Protein: CASSLFAGLAGGVTDTQYF.

This clone has only a few counts. The rearrangement uses TRBV7-2 and TRBJ1-3; D perhaps matches TRBD1 (5 bases). From germline, CDR1 is SGHTA and CDR2 FQGNSA. This CDR3 comprises 17 residues. Trimming removed 5 bases at V and 0 bases at J, with 17 bases between. The CDR3 is CASSVGTGRSSGNTIYF. The CDR3 DNA reads as TGTGCCAGCAGCGTAGGCACAGGCCGAAGCTCTGGAAACACCATATATTTT.

This chain uses TRBV18 with TRBJ2-7; the D is unclear. This CDR3 contains 14 residues. V was pared by 2 bases and J by 3 bases, with 11 bases between. Germline values: CDR1 KGHSH, CDR2 LQKENI. The CDR3 DNA reads TGTGCCAGCTCACCAAGAGACAAGTACTACGAGCAGTACTTC. This sequence encodes CASSPRDKYYEQYF.

V is TRBV29-1 and J is TRBJ1-2, with 7 bases identical to TRBD1. Losses at the gene ends were 7 bases for V and 4 bases for J; bases not matched to a gene: 9. Germline V gene lookup returns CDR1 SQVTM and CDR2 ANQGSEA. The CDR3 extends over 13 amino acids. The CDR3 spells CSATTGTSYGYTF. The CDR3 region has the DNA TGCAGCGCTACGACAGGGACCTCCTATGGCTACACCTTC.

This rearrangement joins TRBV4-3 to TRBJ2-6; TRBD1 matches 7 bases. The CDR3 spans 19 residues. V was pared by 0 bases and J by 0 bases, with 8 bases of the junction left unmatched. CDR1 is LGHNA, CDR2 YSLEER, per germline. The CDR3 DNA follows: TGCGCCAGCAGCCAAGATGAGGGGGCCTCTAGCTCTGGGGCCAACGTCCTGACTTTC. It specifies CASSQDEGASSSGANVLTF.

The chain recombines TRBV6-4 with TRBJ1-2; D is unresolved. CDR3 length: 16 amino acids. V gave up 0 bases and J gave up 4 bases, with 15 bases separating them. Per germline, CDR1 MRHNA and CDR2 SNTAGT. This CDR3 reads CASSDSNEIGVYGYTF. The CDR3 DNA sequence: TGTGCCAGCAGTGACTCGAATGAGATCGGGGTCTATGGCTACACCTTC.

The chain combines TRBV27 with TRBJ1-2; D remains unclear. V was trimmed by 3 bases and J by 5 bases, leaving 10 bases between them. The CDR3 has 13 amino acids. The germline V gene has CDR1 MNHEY and CDR2 SMNVEV (reference sequence). CDR3 bases: TGTGCCAGCAGTTTTGGGCAGCATTATGGCTACACCTTC. This sequence encodes CASSFGQHYGYTF.

The chain couples TRBV7-2 to TRBJ2-4, with 16 bases aligning to TRBD2. CDR3 size: 16 residues. CDR1 and CDR2 from the germline V gene are SGHTA and FQGNSA. V lost 5 bases to trimming and J lost 7 bases; unmatched junction nucleotides: 5. The CDR3 DNA reads as TGTGCCAGCAGCCCCGGGACTAGCGGGGGGGGGAACATTCAGTACTTC. It codes for CASSPGTSGGGNIQYF.

This chain uses TRBV7-2 with TRBJ2-7; D may correspond to TRBD1 or TRBD2 (5 bases each). Trimming left V 4 bases short and J 1 base short, with 17 bases between. The CDR3 length is 16 residues. CDR1 is SGHTA, CDR2 FQGNSA, per germline. The CDR3 DNA follows: TGTGCCAGCAGCTCTGGGACGGATACTCATTCCTACGAGCAGTACTTC. It yields the protein CASSSGTDTHSYEQYF. The variable domain in full, with the rest retrieved from reference TRBV7-2 and TRBJ2-7, is GAGVSQSPSNKVTEKGKDVELRCDPISGHTALYWYRQSLGQGLEFLIYFQGNSAPDKSGLPSDRFSAERTGGSVSTLTIQRTQQEDSAVYLCASSSGTDTHSYEQYFGPGTRLTVT.

V and J are TRBV7-9 and TRBJ2-7; D is perhaps TRBD1 or TRBD2 (6 bases each). Trimming left V 5 bases short and J 2 bases short, with 10 bases between. The CDR3 loop spans 13 amino acids. Looked up from germline, CDR1 is SEHNR and CDR2 is FQNEAQ (reference sequence). The DNA for the CDR3 is TGTGCCAGCAGCCCCCGGGGGCCCTACGAGCAGTACTTC. Encoded protein: CASSPRGPYEQYF.

The table lists this clone with a few counts. V usage is TRBV21-1 and J usage is TRBJ1-6; no check of the table's D call, TRBD1, against the DNA was made. TRBV21-1 is reported as a pseudogene. The CDR3 is 13 amino acids. This CDR3 is CASSKGWHSPLHF. DNA of the CDR3: TGTGCCAGCAGCAAAGGCTGGCATTCACCCCTCCACTTT.

The chain recombines TRBV9 with TRBJ2-3; TRBD2 is a possible D gene (6 bases). Germline V gene sequence: CDR1 SGDLS, CDR2 YYNGEE. CDR3 length: 16 amino acids. V lost 0 bases and J 2 bases, leaving 13 bases between the germline ends. The CDR3 nucleotides are TGTGCCAGCAGCGTAGGAGGCGGGGAGACCACAGATACGCAGTATTTT. Translated: CASSVGGGETTDTQYF.

This chain joins TRBV6-1 and TRBJ2-1; D perhaps matches TRBD1 (6 bases). The CDR3 extends over 17 amino acids. CDR1 and CDR2 from the germline V gene are MNHNS and SASEGT. Trimming stripped 0 bases from V and 7 bases from J, with 19 bases between. CDR3 DNA: TGTGCCAGCAGTGAAGCGCTTGTCGGGACAATTAATAATGAGCAGTTCTTC. Translated, it gives CASSEALVGTINNEQFF.

This chain joins TRBV11-2 and TRBJ1-5; 9 bases align to TRBD1. The junction had 5 bases not matched to a gene; V was cut back by 3 bases and J by 5 bases. Germline loops: CDR1 SGHAT, CDR2 FQNNGV. CDR3 length: 15 amino acids. DNA for the CDR3: TGTGCCAGCAGCTTGGACAGGGGTCTCCATCAGCCCCAGCATTTT. Translated, it gives CASSLDRGLHQPQHF.

V and J are TRBV4-1 and TRBJ1-2, with 7 bases matching TRBD1. Germline loops: CDR1 MGHRA, CDR2 YSYEKL. V trimming: 4 bases; J trimming: 8 bases; junction bases outside the gene matches: 16. This CDR3 spans 16 amino acids. CDR3 amino acids: CASSRPVDRRIGGYTF. The CDR3 DNA sequence: TGCGCCAGCAGCCGCCCGGTGGACAGGCGAATAGGGGGCTACACCTTC.

This chain connects TRBV6-6 to TRBJ1-5; D is ambiguous. Trimming pared 6 bases from V and 3 bases from J, leaving 15 bases between. Looked up from germline, CDR1 is MNHNY and CDR2 is SVGAGI (reference sequence). This CDR3 is 15 amino acids long. CDR3 in DNA: TGTGCCAGCAGCAGGTTTGGGGTTCTCAATCAGCCCCAGCATTTT. This codes for CASSRFGVLNQPQHF.

This rearrangement joins TRBV19 to TRBJ1-1; TRBD1 is a possible D gene (6 bases). CDR3 length: 14 residues. The germline V gene encodes CDR1 LNHDA and CDR2 SQIVND (reference sequence). The V end was cut by 6 bases, the J end by 0 bases, with 11 bases between. In DNA, the CDR3 is TGTGCCAGTAGCGGGGGGCAAATGAACACTGAAGCTTTCTTT. This translates into CASSGGQMNTEAFF. Together with reference TRBV19 and TRBJ1-1, the CDR3 gives the full variable domain: DGGITQSPKYLFRKEGQNVTLSCEQNLNHDAMYWYRQDPGQGLRLIYYSQIVNDFQKGDIAEGYSVSREKKESFPLTVTSAQKNPTAFYLCASSGGQMNTEAFFGQGTRLTVV.

This clone was counted a few times. This chain links TRBV30 with TRBJ1-3; D is perhaps TRBD1 (5 bases). V was shortened by 4 bases and J by 3 bases, with 7 bases between the two germline ends. This CDR3 region has 12 residues. CDR1 is GTSNPN and CDR2 is SVGIG in the germline V gene (reference sequence). The CDR3 sequence is CAWKQVGNTIYF. The CDR3 DNA reads TGTGCCTGGAAACAGGTTGGAAACACCATATATTTT.